The rows below give T cell receptor beta chains drawn from one sample of a study of spatial heterogeneity in lung cancer. TCRdb re-called the 5' RACE reads with MiXCR, one entry per CDR3 protein. The sample has some 50,000 distinct CDR3 sequences; approximately 7.6% are singletons. The specimen was PBMCs, collected at surgery. These receptor sequences come from a female donor with early-stage non-small cell lung cancer. The CDR3 runs from the conserved cysteine through the conserved F or W. A D gene is named only where the DNA matches it firmly. Size tells how often a clone was seen (once, few, many) or the class of an expanded clone, and some rows leave it out.

v_gene,abundance,d_gene,j_gene,CDR3aa,CDR3nt
TRBV2,many,.,TRBJ2-6,CASRLALGANVLTF,TGTGCCAGCCGCTTGGCCCTTGGGGCCAACGTCCTGACTTTC
TRBV7-9,many,TRBD1,TRBJ1-2,CASSLGQGNYGYTF,TGTGCCAGCAGCTTAGGACAGGGGAACTATGGCTACACCTTC
TRBV10-3,few,.,TRBJ2-5,CAISESGRVNGQETQYF,TGTGCCATCAGTGAGTCGGGAAGGGTTAACGGCCAAGAGACCCAGTACTTC
TRBV6-1,.,.,TRBJ1-5,CASSHTGTREQPQHF,TGTGCCAGCAGTCATACCGGGACTAGGGAGCAGCCCCAGCATTTT
TRBV5-8,few,.,TRBJ2-5,CASTPHTETQYF,TGTGCCAGCACCCCCCATACGGAGACCCAGTACTTC
TRBV6-6,many,.,TRBJ2-3,CASSYSRGTDTQYF,TGTGCCAGCAGTTACTCGAGGGGCACAGATACGCAGTATTTT
TRBV20-1,few,.,TRBJ2-7,CSAPSPGFSDEQYF,TGCAGTGCCCCTTCACCAGGGTTCTCCGACGAGCAGTACTTC
TRBV19,few,.,TRBJ2-3,CASSSIRNTQYF,TGTGCCAGTAGCTCAATCCGTAATACGCAGTATTTT
TRBV3-1,.,.,TRBJ1-5,CASSQGGSQPQHF,TGTGCCAGCAGCCAAGGAGGGAGTCAGCCCCAGCATTTT
TRBV6-1,.,.,TRBJ2-7,CASSGNSAYEQYF,TGTGCCAGCAGTGGCAACAGTGCCTACGAGCAGTACTTC
TRBV28,.,.,TRBJ2-4,CASSFLTGGLAKNIQYF,TGTGCCAGCAGTTTCCTTACCGGGGGTTTAGCCAAAAACATTCAGTACTTC
TRBV6-5,few,.,TRBJ2-7,CASRETPQPTYEQYF,TGTGCCAGCAGAGAAACTCCACAGCCCACCTACGAGCAGTACTTC
TRBV6-1,many,.,TRBJ1-5,CASSEGVHQPQHF,TGTGCCAGCAGTGAAGGTGTGCATCAGCCCCAGCATTTT
TRBV5-1,.,.,TRBJ2-7,CASSLAPGPNYEQYF,TGCGCCAGCAGCTTGGCTCCGGGACCGAACTACGAGCAGTACTTC
TRBV2,many,TRBD1,TRBJ2-1,CASSTGGGSYNEQFF,TGTGCCAGCTCTACAGGGGGAGGCTCCTACAATGAGCAGTTCTTC
TRBV30,many,TRBD1,TRBJ2-6,CASRGDSPSPGANVLTF,TGTGCCTCCCGTGGGGACAGCCCTTCGCCTGGGGCCAACGTCCTGACTTTC
TRBV7-6,few,TRBD1,TRBJ2-1,CASSLGQGRTYNEQFF,TGTGCCAGCAGCTTAGGACAGGGCCGAACCTACAATGAGCAGTTCTTC
TRBV28,.,.,TRBJ2-2,CASSPPWWPGELFF,TGTGCCAGCAGCCCCCCGTGGTGGCCCGGGGAGCTGTTTTTT
TRBV3-1,many,TRBD2,TRBJ2-5,CASSPVTGGGETQYF,TGTGCCAGCAGCCCCGTCACGGGGGGAGGGGAGACCCAGTACTTC